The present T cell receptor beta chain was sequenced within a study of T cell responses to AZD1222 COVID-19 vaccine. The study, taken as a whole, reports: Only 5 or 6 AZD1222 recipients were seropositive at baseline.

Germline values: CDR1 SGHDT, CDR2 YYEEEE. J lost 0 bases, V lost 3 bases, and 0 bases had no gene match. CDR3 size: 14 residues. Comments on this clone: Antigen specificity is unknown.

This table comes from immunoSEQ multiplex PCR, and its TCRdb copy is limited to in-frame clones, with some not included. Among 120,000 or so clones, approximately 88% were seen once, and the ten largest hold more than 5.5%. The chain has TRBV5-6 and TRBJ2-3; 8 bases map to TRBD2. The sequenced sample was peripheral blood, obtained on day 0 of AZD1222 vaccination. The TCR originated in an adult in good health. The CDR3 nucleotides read TGTGCCAGCAGCTCGGGGGGGAGCACAGATACGCAGTATTTT. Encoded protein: CASSSGGSTDTQYF.